A single T cell receptor (beta chain) is shown here with its context. These data are taken from a study of blood T cell repertoires in COVID-19. Background on the study: Sources were T cells, B-cell-depleted T cells, or PBMCs; the material itself was cDNA or gDNA.

V was clipped by 3 bases and J by 3 bases, with 9 bases between them. The CDR3 totals 14 residues. CDR1 and CDR2 (germline): SEHNR, FQNEAQ (reference sequence). How the authors handled the data: Reference gene primer amplification yielded estimated nucleated cell counts. Clones were sequenced by immunoSEQ multiplex PCR, and TCRdb holds only the in-frame ones, with some missing. The V and J calls and clone size were taken over from that table, and D and trimming were inferred from the DNA. The profile covers fewer than 150,000 clones, with around 86% appearing a single time and around 20% taken by the ten largest.

The sequenced sample consisted of peripheral blood. This TCR was sampled from a woman aged 45-59 years who had recovered from COVID-19. This rearrangement joins TRBV7-9 to TRBJ1-5; tentative D call: TRBD1 (6 bases). The CDR3 sequence: CASSLDSPNQPQHF. DNA for the CDR3: TGTGCCAGCAGCTTGGACAGTCCCAATCAGCCCCAGCATTTT.